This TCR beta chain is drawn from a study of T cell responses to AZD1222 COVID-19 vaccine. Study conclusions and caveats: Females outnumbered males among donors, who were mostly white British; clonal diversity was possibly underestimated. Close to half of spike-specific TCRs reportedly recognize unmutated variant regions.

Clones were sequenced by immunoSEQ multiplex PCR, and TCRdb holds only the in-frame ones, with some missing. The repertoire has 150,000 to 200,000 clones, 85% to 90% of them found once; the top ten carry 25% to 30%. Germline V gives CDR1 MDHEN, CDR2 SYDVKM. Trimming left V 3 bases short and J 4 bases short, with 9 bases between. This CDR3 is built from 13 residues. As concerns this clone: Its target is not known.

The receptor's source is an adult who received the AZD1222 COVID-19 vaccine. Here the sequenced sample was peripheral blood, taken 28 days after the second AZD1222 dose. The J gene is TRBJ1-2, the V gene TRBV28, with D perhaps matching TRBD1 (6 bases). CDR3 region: CASSFEGVYGYTF. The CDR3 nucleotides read TGTGCCAGCAGTTTTGAGGGGGTCTATGGCTACACCTTC.